These T cell receptor beta chains were read from a single sample in a study of blood T cell repertoires in COVID-19. The protocol was immunoSEQ multiplex PCR, while the TCRdb copy is restricted to in-frame clones and leaves out a portion. The sample lists some 340,000 clones, roughly 85% seen once, with more than 3% in the top ten. The specimen was peripheral blood. Receptor source: a woman aged 18-30 years with acute or convalescent COVID-19. Both conserved end residues are part of each CDR3. The order of the fields is CDR3 length, clone size, D gene, J gene, V gene, CDR3 protein, CDR3 DNA. A D gene is named only where the DNA matches it firmly. Part of the rows lack a size; the others show once, few, many or a class for expanded clones.

>18|.|.|TRBJ2-6|TRBV3-1/TRBV3-2
CASSQVPGLISGANVLTF
TGTGCCAGCAGCCAAGTCCCGGGGTTGATCTCTGGGGCCAACGTCCTGACTTTC
>13|.|TRBD1|TRBJ1-2|TRBV9
CASSTDREDCYTF
TGTGCCAGCAGCACCGACAGGGAGGATTGCTACACCTTC
>13|.|.|TRBJ1-2|TRBV6-5
CASSLGQGLGYTF
TGTGCCAGCAGTTTGGGGCAGGGGCTTGGCTACACCTTC
>17|.|.|TRBJ1-5|TRBV28
CASSPARVWGSNQPQHF
TGTGCCAGCAGCCCCGCCAGGGTATGGGGTAGCAATCAGCCCCAGCATTTT
>13|.|.|TRBJ1-1|TRBV2
CASSSQGNTEAFF
TGTGCCAGCAGTAGTCAGGGGAACACTGAAGCTTTCTTT
>16|once|.|TRBJ2-2|TRBV7-8
CASSLVAAGNTGELFF
TGTGCCAGCAGCTTAGTTGCTGCAGGGAACACCGGGGAGCTGTTTTTT
>11|.|.|TRBJ1-1|TRBV2
CASRGGTEAFF
TGTGCCAGCAGGGGAGGTACTGAAGCTTTCTTT
>16|once|.|TRBJ2-7|TRBV14
CASSQDWQGGADEQYF
TGTGCCAGCAGCCAAGATTGGCAGGGGGGCGCCGACGAGCAGTACTTC
>14|.|.|TRBJ2-2|TRBV9
CASSTGIDTGELFF
TGTGCCAGCAGTACAGGGATTGACACCGGGGAGCTGTTTTTT
>15|.|TRBD2|TRBJ2-1|TRBV14
CASSPSLAVYNEQFF
TGTGCCAGCAGCCCCAGCCTAGCGGTCTACAATGAGCAGTTCTTC
>15|once|.|TRBJ2-2|TRBV10-3
CAISHREIIPGELFF
TGTGCCATCAGCCACAGGGAGATTATCCCCGGGGAGCTGTTTTTT
>14|.|TRBD2|TRBJ2-3|TRBV3-1/TRBV3-2
CASSSSGSTDTQYF
TGTGCCAGCAGCTCTAGCGGTAGCACAGATACGCAGTATTTT
>18|.|.|TRBJ1-4|TRBV28
CASSTNGPKGPFNEKLFF
TGTGCCAGCAGTACAAATGGGCCAAAGGGGCCTTTTAATGAAAAACTGTTTTTT
>16|.|.|TRBJ1-2|TRBV3-1/TRBV3-2
CASSQDSSRQIYGYTF
TGTGCCAGCAGCCAAGATAGTAGCCGACAGATCTATGGCTACACCTTC
>14|.|.|TRBJ2-7|TRBV6-5
CASSYSGGLYEQYF
TGTGCCAGCAGTTACTCCGGCGGATTATACGAGCAGTACTTC
>17|.|.|TRBJ2-1|TRBV5-4
CASSPDGGSSSYNEQFF
TGTGCCAGCAGCCCGGACGGCGGGTCGAGCTCCTACAATGAGCAGTTCTTC
>15|.|.|TRBJ1-1|TRBV9
CASSGEQGGSTEAFF
TGTGCCAGCAGCGGGGAACAGGGAGGGAGCACTGAAGCTTTCTTT
>14|few|.|TRBJ1-3|TRBV30
CAKGGSGKGNTIYF
TGTGCCAAAGGCGGGTCCGGGAAAGGAAACACCATATATTTT